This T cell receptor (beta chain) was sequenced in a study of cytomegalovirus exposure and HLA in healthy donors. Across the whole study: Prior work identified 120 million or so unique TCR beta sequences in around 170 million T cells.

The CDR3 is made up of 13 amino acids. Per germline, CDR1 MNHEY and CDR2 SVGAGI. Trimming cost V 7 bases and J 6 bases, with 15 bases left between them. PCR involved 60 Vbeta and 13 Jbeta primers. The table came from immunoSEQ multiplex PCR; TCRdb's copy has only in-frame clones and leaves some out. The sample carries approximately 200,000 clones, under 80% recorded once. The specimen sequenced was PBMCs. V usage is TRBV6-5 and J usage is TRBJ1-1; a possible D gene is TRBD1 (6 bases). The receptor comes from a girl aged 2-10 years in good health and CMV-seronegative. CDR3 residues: CASKLGRGPEAFF. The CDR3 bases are TGTGCCAGCAAGTTAGGCAGGGGCCCTGAAGCTTTCTTT.